This is a list of T cell receptor beta chains from one sample in a study of T cells in Graves' hyperthyroidism and ophthalmopathy. TCRdb reprocessed the multiplex PCR reads via MiXCR and lists one record per CDR3 protein. The sample lists around 700,000 distinct CDR3 sequences; approximately 19% were seen once. Specimen: blood. Source of these receptors: a woman aged 50 to 60 with Graves' hyperthyroidism that later progressed to Graves' ophthalmopathy. Each CDR3 is given with its conserved first and last residue. Each record gives: D gene, V gene, J gene, clone size, CDR3 DNA, CDR3 protein. The D gene is left open where the match is weak. Clone size, where shown, is once, few, many, or a class for clones that have expanded.

>.|TRBV7-2|TRBJ1-3|many
TGTGCCAGCAGCTATATGCGGACATCTGGAAACACCATATATTTT
CASSYMRTSGNTIYF
>.|TRBV9|TRBJ1-1|few
TGTGCCAGCAGCGTAGGGGTAGGGGGGGACACTGAAGCTTTCTTT
CASSVGVGGDTEAFF
>.|TRBV11-2|TRBJ2-2|many
TGTGCCAGCAGCCCCGGCACCCTGAACACCGGGGAGCTGTTTTTT
CASSPGTLNTGELFF
>.|TRBV6-2/TRBV6-3|TRBJ1-1|.
TGTGCCAGCAGTTACGGGGTAGCGAACACTGAAGCTTTCTTT
CASSYGVANTEAFF
>.|TRBV24-1|TRBJ2-3|few
TGTGCCACCAGTGATTTACCTTCGTCCGGGGGCCAGGGATTTAGCACAGATACGCAGTATTTT
CATSDLPSSGGQGFSTDTQYF
>.|TRBV27|TRBJ1-1|many
TGTGCCAGCAAGGGTTTTTGGGGAATGTACACTGAAGCTTTCTTT
CASKGFWGMYTEAFF
>.|TRBV27|TRBJ1-6|few
TGTGCCAGCAGTTACCGACAGACTAATTCACCCCTCCACTTT
CASSYRQTNSPLHF
>.|TRBV24-1|TRBJ1-1|.
TGTGCCGGACACAGGGACCTGGGGAACACTGAAGCTTTCTTT
CAGHRDLGNTEAFF
>.|TRBV7-6|TRBJ2-3|.
TGTGCCAGCAGCCCTGGGGGCGGGGATGCAGATACGCAGTATTTT
CASSPGGGDADTQYF
>TRBD1|TRBV2|TRBJ2-7|.
TGTGCCAGCAGCGAGACCTTGGACAGGGTATCCTACGAGCAGTACTTC
CASSETLDRVSYEQYF
>.|TRBV11-3|TRBJ2-1|many
TGTGCCAGCAGCTCCGACATAAATGAGCAGTTCTTC
CASSSDINEQFF
>TRBD1|TRBV11-2|TRBJ1-2|.
TGTGCCAGCAGCAAAACCGGGACAGGGAATGGCTACACCTTC
CASSKTGTGNGYTF
>TRBD1|TRBV24-1|TRBJ2-1|.
TGTGCCACCAGTCCGACAGGGGATGAGCAGTTCTTC
CATSPTGDEQFF
>TRBD2|TRBV5-1|TRBJ2-3|many
TGCGCCAGCTGCTTATACCGGGGGGGCTCTGCAGATACGCAGTATTTT
CASCLYRGGSADTQYF
>TRBD2|TRBV7-3|TRBJ2-3|.
TGTGCCAGCAGCCTAAATAGCGGGGGTTATCTGAGCGCGCAGTATTTT
CASSLNSGGYLSAQYF
>.|TRBV3-1|TRBJ1-5|many
TGTGCCAGCAGCCAAGACACACGTAGCAATCAGCCCCAGCATTTT
CASSQDTRSNQPQHF
>.|TRBV7-2|TRBJ2-1|many
TGTGCCAGCAGCCGAGGACTTCTTGGGGCCAATGAGCAGTTCTTC
CASSRGLLGANEQFF
>TRBD1|TRBV6-2/TRBV6-3|TRBJ2-2|many
TGTGCCAGCAAGCTGTCCGGGACAGGGAGAGGATTCACCGGGGAGCTGTTTTTT
CASKLSGTGRGFTGELFF
>.|TRBV20-1|TRBJ1-3|few
TGCAGTGCTAGAGGGTTAGCTGGCTCTGGAAACACCATATATTTT
CSARGLAGSGNTIYF
>TRBD1|TRBV20-1|TRBJ1-5|few
TGCAGTGCTCGGGACAGGGGGGACCAGCCCCAGCATTTT
CSARDRGDQPQHF
>.|TRBV29-1|TRBJ2-4|.
TGCAGCGTTTTCCAGGGGACCAAAAACATTCAGTACTTC
CSVFQGTKNIQYF
>.|TRBV15|TRBJ2-2|.
TGTGCCACCAGCAGAGATCGTACCACCGGGGAGCTGTTTTTT
CATSRDRTTGELFF
>.|TRBV20-1|TRBJ1-4|.
TGCAGTGCCCAATCGGACGGAAGGAATGAAAAACTGTTTTTT
CSAQSDGRNEKLFF
>.|TRBV20-1|TRBJ2-5|few
TGCAGTGCTAGAGATCCCCCTGCGCTCTTCGAGACCCAGTACTTC
CSARDPPALFETQYF
>TRBD1|TRBV29-1|TRBJ1-4|.
TGCAGCGTCTCCGGGACAGGGGAACCTAATGAAAAACTGTTTTTT
CSVSGTGEPNEKLFF
>TRBD2|TRBV20-1|TRBJ2-3|.
TGCAGTGGAGCGGGGGCCACAGATACGCAGTATTTT
CSGAGATDTQYF
>.|TRBV2|TRBJ1-4|.
TGTGCCAGCAGTGAAGCGCTATTGACAACATTCTATGAAAAACTGTTTTTT
CASSEALLTTFYEKLFF
>.|TRBV7-8|TRBJ1-4|many
TGTGCCAGCAGCTTAGCGATCAAGGGGGAAAAACTGTTTTTT
CASSLAIKGEKLFF
>.|TRBV20-1|TRBJ2-1|few
TGCAGTGCTAGAGGACCACTATCGAATGAGCAGTTCTTC
CSARGPLSNEQFF
>.|TRBV19|TRBJ1-5|.
TGTGCCAGTAGTACCAGAGGGAGCAATCAGCCCCAGCATTTT
CASSTRGSNQPQHF
>TRBD2|TRBV7-9|TRBJ2-3|few
TGTGCCAGCAGCTTAGCGGGACTAATAGATACGCAGTATTTT
CASSLAGLIDTQYF
>TRBD2|TRBV20-1|TRBJ2-3|.
TGCAGTGCTACCCCGGGGGGGCCAGGGACAGATACGCAGTATTTT
CSATPGGPGTDTQYF
>TRBD1|TRBV27|TRBJ2-7|.
TGTGCCAGCAGTTGGACAGGAGTTCCCTACGAGCAGTACTTC
CASSWTGVPYEQYF
>TRBD1|TRBV30|TRBJ1-2|.
TGTGCCTGGTGGACAGGGGGCGGCTATGGCTACACCTTC
CAWWTGGGYGYTF
>.|TRBV28|TRBJ1-2|many
TGTGCCAGCAGTTCTGGGGCCGCCTATGGCTACACCTTC
CASSSGAAYGYTF
>.|TRBV6-1|TRBJ2-7|.
TGTGCCAGCAGTGACCCGGGCCTCGGTAGGGAGCAGTACTTC
CASSDPGLGREQYF
>TRBD2|TRBV2|TRBJ2-2|many
TGTGCCAGCAGCACAACTAGCGGGGGGGCTTCCGGGGAGCTGTTTTTT
CASSTTSGGASGELFF
>.|TRBV3-1|TRBJ1-2|many
TGTGCCAGCAGCCAAGAGGCAAGGGGGGCCTATGGCTACACCTTC
CASSQEARGAYGYTF
>.|TRBV6-1|TRBJ2-7|many
TGTGCCAGCAGCCGGGACACCAACTACGAGCAGTACTTC
CASSRDTNYEQYF
>TRBD1|TRBV18|TRBJ1-2|.
TGTGCCAGCTCACCCGAGACAGGGTTTAAGGGCTACACCTTC
CASSPETGFKGYTF
>.|TRBV6-2/TRBV6-3|TRBJ1-1|few
TGTGCCAGCGGTGGTCAGGGGCGCGGGTTGTCTGAAGCTTTCTTT
CASGGQGRGLSEAFF
>TRBD2|TRBV20-1|TRBJ2-4|few
TGCAGTGTCAAGAGCCTAGCGGGGGCAGCCAAAAACATTCAGTACTTC
CSVKSLAGAAKNIQYF
>.|TRBV25-1|TRBJ1-3|.
TGTGCCAGCAGAGGACATTTGAACACCATATATTTT
CASRGHLNTIYF
>.|TRBV18|TRBJ1-1|.
TGTGCCAGCTCACCCGGGATGGAGCTCACTGAAGCTTTCTTT
CASSPGMELTEAFF
>.|TRBV27|TRBJ2-7|many
TGTGCCAGCAGCCCCGCAGGGTCCCTCGAGCAGTACTTC
CASSPAGSLEQYF
>TRBD1|TRBV11-1|TRBJ1-6|few
TGTGCCAGCAGCTTTGGTCCCGAGGGGGCGTCGAATTCACCCCTCCACTTT
CASSFGPEGASNSPLHF
>.|TRBV12-5|TRBJ1-5|.
TGTGCTAGTGGTTCCCAGCGTCAGCCCCAGCATTTT
CASGSQRQPQHF
>.|TRBV3-1|TRBJ1-1|many
TGTGCCAGCAGCCAACCTGCCCGCCGGGGACTGAGGGAGAACACTGAAGCTTTCTTT
CASSQPARRGLRENTEAFF
>TRBD1|TRBV3-1|TRBJ2-5|.
TGTGCCAGCAGCCAAGACAACCCGGGACAGGGTGGCCAAGAGACCCAGTACTTC
CASSQDNPGQGGQETQYF
>.|TRBV12-3/TRBV12-4|TRBJ2-3|few
TGTGCCAGCAGTTTTAACGGGGTCAGCACAGATACGCAGTATTTT
CASSFNGVSTDTQYF
>TRBD1|TRBV6-6|TRBJ1-4|.
TGTGCCAGCAGTTACGGGACAGGGACTAATGAAAAACTGTTTTTT
CASSYGTGTNEKLFF
>.|TRBV2|TRBJ1-5|.
TGTGCCAGCAGTGGGACAGAGGGTAATAGCAATCAGCCCCAGCATTTT
CASSGTEGNSNQPQHF
>TRBD2|TRBV9|TRBJ2-2|.
TGTGTCAGCAGCGTAGTGACTAGCGGGGGTAACACCGGGGAGCTGTTTTTT
CVSSVVTSGGNTGELFF
>.|TRBV5-8|TRBJ1-4|.
TGTGCCAGCAGCTTGGTGCTCACTAATGAAAAACTGTTTTTT
CASSLVLTNEKLFF
>.|TRBV20-1|TRBJ2-7|many
TGCAGTGCTAACCCGACTGAATCCTTCTCCTACGAGCAGTACTTC
CSANPTESFSYEQYF